This T cell receptor beta chain was identified during a study of cytomegalovirus exposure and HLA in healthy donors. With 60 Vbeta and 13 Jbeta primers, the PCR was carried out. Here immunoSEQ multiplex PCR was the method, and the copy in TCRdb shows in-frame clones only, minus some. The sample carries around 130,000 clones, approximately 84% recorded once. The CDR3 covers 14 residues. Germline V gives CDR1 SEHNR, CDR2 FQNEAQ (reference sequence). Losses at the gene ends were 5 bases for V and 5 bases for J; bases not matched to a gene: 9. Material for sequencing was PBMCs. The TCR sequence derives from a boy aged 2-9 years in good health and CMV-seronegative. The chain employs TRBV7-9 and TRBJ2-7, with 7 positions matching TRBD1. The CDR3: CASSPPDRRHEQYF. CDR3 coding DNA: TGTGCCAGCAGCCCCCCGGACAGGAGGCACGAGCAGTACTTC.